Each of the 25 T cell receptor beta chains below was sequenced from the same sample in a study of cytomegalovirus exposure and HLA in healthy donors. The PCR used 60 Vbeta and 13 Jbeta primers. Produced via immunoSEQ multiplex PCR; TCRdb's table is partial and in-frame only. The sample carries 55,000 to 80,000 clones, 65% to 70% recorded once. The sequenced sample was PBMCs. The receptors here all came from a woman in her thirties in good health and CMV-seronegative.

The J gene is TRBJ2-2, the V gene TRBV6-1, with 7 bases that match TRBD1. With 5 bases clipped from V and 3 bases from J, the junction kept 6 bases outside the gene matches. Germline V gene lookup returns CDR1 MNHNS and CDR2 SASEGT. CDR3 length: 15 amino acids. The CDR3 DNA reads TGTGCCAGCAGTTCACAGGGGCTGCACACCGGGGAGCTGTTTTTT. Protein: CASSSQGLHTGELFF.

In its sample, this clone was seen a few times. The J gene is TRBJ2-7, the V gene TRBV5-4; TRBD2 matches 11 bases. CDR1 and CDR2 from the germline V gene are SGHNT and YYREEE (reference sequence). The CDR3 contains 15 residues. The V gene end was trimmed by 7 bases and the J gene end by 7 bases; junction bases not matched to a gene: 13. As DNA, the CDR3 is TGTGCCAGCGGCCCGGGACTAGCGGCGGAAAGGGAGCAGTACTTC. Translated: CASGPGLAAEREQYF.

This chain uses TRBV5-4 with TRBJ2-3; tentatively, D is TRBD1 (6 bases). The ends were cut back, 4 bases at V and 5 bases at J, with 20 bases in the middle. There are 16 residues in the CDR3. Per germline, CDR1 SGHNT and CDR2 YYREEE (reference sequence). This CDR3 is CASSQEGLQQGDTQYF. DNA for the CDR3: TGTGCCAGCAGCCAAGAGGGGCTTCAACAGGGAGATACGCAGTATTTT.

The sample holds a few counts of this clone. The CDR3 DNA sequence: TGTGCCATCAGTGATGGGGCCTCCGGGCACGAGCAGTACTTC. This encodes CAISDGASGHEQYF. The V call is TRBV10-3, the J call TRBJ2-7; possible D gene TRBD1, 5 bases. The V end lost 3 bases, the J end lost 5 bases, and 14 bases lay between the germline ends. The CDR3 loop spans 14 amino acids. Germline CDR1 is ENHRY and CDR2 is SYGVKD.

This chain uses TRBV29-1 with TRBJ2-7; TRBD1 is a possible D gene (6 bases). The CDR3 is 14 residues long. V dropped 3 bases and J dropped 0 bases, with 12 bases sitting between them. Germline CDR1 reads SQVTM; CDR2 reads ANQGSEA. CDR3 DNA sequence: TGCAGCGTTGACGGGGAAGGGGGCTCCTACGAGCAGTACTTC. This translates into CSVDGEGGSYEQYF.

The chain joins TRBV7-2 to TRBJ2-5; D perhaps matches TRBD2 (6 bases). CDR1 SGHTA and CDR2 FQGNSA come from the germline V gene. The V end lost 0 bases, the J end lost 4 bases, and 12 bases lay between the germline ends. The CDR3 has 15 residues. The CDR3 DNA sequence: TGTGCCAGCAGCTTAGCTGCGGGGCCAGGAGAGACCCAGTACTTC. Translation: CASSLAAGPGETQYF.

The chain recombines TRBV5-1 with TRBJ2-3; 9 bases match TRBD1. The CDR3 has 15 residues. CDR1 is SGHRS and CDR2 is YFSETQ in the germline V gene. The V gene end was trimmed by 3 bases and the J gene end by 6 bases; junction bases not matched to a gene: 8. The chain's CDR3 is CASSSGATGGDTQYF. The CDR3, as DNA: TGCGCCAGCAGCTCCGGCGCCACAGGGGGCGATACGCAGTATTTT. Full variable domain (missing parts from reference TRBV5-1 and TRBJ2-3): KAGVTQTPRYLIKTRGQQVTLSCSPISGHRSVSWYQQTPGQGLQFLFEYFSETQRNKGNFPGRFSGRQFSNSRSEMNVSTLELGDSALYLCASSSGATGGDTQYFGPGTRLTVL.

This chain links TRBV11-2 with TRBJ2-3; the match to TRBD2 covers 7 bases. Germline CDR1 SGHAT, CDR2 FQNNGV. The CDR3 loop spans 17 amino acids. V shed 0 bases and J 5 bases; nucleotides not matched to a gene: 11. The CDR3 sequence: CASSLEAGGGEGDTQYF. Here the CDR3 DNA reads TGTGCCAGCAGCTTAGAGGCGGGTGGCGGGGAGGGAGATACGCAGTATTTT.

The rearrangement links TRBV2 to TRBJ2-5, with 9 positions matching TRBD1. The CDR3 is 16 amino acids. The germline V gene has CDR1 SNHLY and CDR2 FYNNEI. The trim removed 7 bases at V and 3 bases at J, leaving 12 bases unmatched. CDR3 region: CASTGTGYTEKETQYF. In DNA form, the CDR3 reads TGTGCCAGCACAGGGACAGGGTATACCGAGAAAGAGACCCAGTACTTC.

The rearrangement uses TRBV5-8 and TRBJ2-7; a possible D gene is TRBD1 (6 bases). The CDR3 is 14 amino acids. In germline, CDR1 is SGHTS, CDR2 YDEGEE. V gave up 4 bases and J gave up 1 base, with 12 bases separating them. CDR3 sequence reads: CASSAPGVSYEQYF. The CDR3 region has the DNA TGTGCCAGCAGCGCTCCAGGGGTATCCTACGAGCAGTACTTC.

The rearrangement joins TRBV7-3 to TRBJ2-5; 10 bases agree with TRBD2. Germline V gives CDR1 SGHTA, CDR2 FQGTGA. There are 15 residues in the CDR3. The V gene end was trimmed by 3 bases and the J gene end by 7 bases; junction bases not matched to a gene: 8. The chain's CDR3 is CASSLDSGGRGTQYF. The DNA for the CDR3 is TGTGCCAGCAGCTTGGATAGCGGGGGGCGGGGGACCCAGTACTTC. Full variable domain (outside the CDR3, taken from reference TRBV7-3 and TRBJ2-5): GAGVSQTPSNKVTEKGKYVELRCDPISGHTALYWYRQSLGQGPEFLIYFQGTGAADDSGLPNDRFFAVRPEGSVSTLKIQRTERGDSAVYLCASSLDSGGRGTQYFGPGTRLLVL.

This clone has a handful of counts. This chain connects TRBV14 to TRBJ1-1; D is uncertain. Germline loops: CDR1 SGHDN, CDR2 FVKESK. CDR3 length: 13 amino acids. V lost 1 base, J lost 1 base, and 4 bases lay in between. The CDR3 DNA reads as TGTGCCAGCAGCCAAGGAGGGAACACTGAAGCTTTCTTT. Translation gives CASSQGGNTEAFF.

This chain uses TRBV4-1 with TRBJ2-5, with 9 bases aligning to TRBD2. The CDR3 loop spans 15 amino acids. From germline, CDR1 is MGHRA and CDR2 YSYEKL. V shed 1 base and J 5 bases; nucleotides not matched to a gene: 5. The CDR3 DNA sequence: TGCGCCAGCAGCCAAGGGGCGGGGGGGGAGGAGACCCAGTACTTC. Translated: CASSQGAGGEETQYF.

This clone has just a few counts. The genes are TRBV9 and TRBJ2-6, with 7 bases fitting TRBD2. Losses at the gene ends were 0 bases for V and 3 bases for J; bases not matched to a gene: 9. The CDR3 runs to 18 residues. CDR1 and CDR2 (germline): SGDLS, YYNGEE. The CDR3 bases are TGTGCCAGCAGCGTAGGTTCGTCGCGGGGGATTGGGGCCAACGTCCTGACTTTC. Amino acid sequence: CASSVGSSRGIGANVLTF.

This clone has more than one count but fewer than ten. V usage is TRBV25-1 and J usage is TRBJ2-1, with a possible D match to TRBD1 (6 bases). This CDR3 contains 18 residues. Germline CDR1 reads MGHDK; CDR2 reads SYGVNS. The V and J ends lost 1 base and 4 bases respectively, with 20 bases between them. The CDR3 region has the DNA TGTGCCAGCAGTGAATTCAGGTTAGGGGTAAGGGGGTACAATGAGCAGTTCTTC. Protein product: CASSEFRLGVRGYNEQFF.

V is TRBV7-9 and J is TRBJ2-7; 7 bases are a match to TRBD2. The CDR3 covers 16 residues. Losses at the gene ends were 3 bases for V and 3 bases for J; bases not matched to a gene: 11. In germline, CDR1 is SEHNR, CDR2 FQNEAQ (reference sequence). Here the CDR3 DNA reads TGTGCCAGCAGCTTCCCCTCGGTAGCGGGTGACTACGAGCAGTACTTC. Translation: CASSFPSVAGDYEQYF.

This clone occurred a few times. J is TRBJ2-3 and V is TRBV29-1; a weak D match, TRBD2 (7 bases). The CDR3 runs 14 residues. The germline gives CDR1 SQVTM, CDR2 ANQGSEA. Trimming shortened V by 6 bases and J by 4 bases, and 17 bases separated the two germline ends. CDR3 DNA sequence: TGCAGCGTGCTCACGGGGGGCGGGTCAGATACGCAGTATTTT. This gives the protein CSVLTGGGSDTQYF.

The V and J genes are TRBV7-9 and TRBJ1-4, with 7 bases that match TRBD1. The CDR3 consists of 14 residues. V trimming: 6 bases; J trimming: 8 bases; junction bases outside the gene matches: 9. Germline CDR1 reads SEHNR; CDR2 reads FQNEAQ (reference sequence). The CDR3, as DNA: TGTGCCAGCAGTATCCGACAGGGCGGCGAAAAACTGTTTTTT. This codes for CASSIRQGGEKLFF. Drawing the rest from reference TRBV7-9 and TRBJ1-4, the complete variable domain is DTGVSQNPRHKITKRGQNVTFRCDPISEHNRLYWYRQTLGQGPEFLTYFQNEAQLEKSRLLSDRFSAERPKGSFSTLEIQRTEQGDSAMYLCASSIRQGGEKLFFGSGTQLSVL.

By its share, this clone is medium-sized. V and J are TRBV11-3 and TRBJ1-1; 10 bases align to TRBD1. Germline CDR1 is SGHNT and CDR2 is YENEEA. The CDR3 extends over 14 amino acids. V shed 5 bases, J shed 3 bases, and the junction held 3 bases outside the gene matches. The DNA of the CDR3 is TGTGCCAGCAGCCGGACAGGGGGGGACACTGAAGCTTTCTTT. Translation: CASSRTGGDTEAFF.

The chain carries TRBV6-5 and TRBJ2-1; 8 bases match TRBD2. The CDR3 sequence is 14 residues long. With V trimmed by 6 bases and J by 2 bases, 3 bases remained unmatched. The germline CDR1 and CDR2 sequences are MNHEY and SVGAGI. The CDR3 spells CASSLLAAYNEQFF. The CDR3 DNA follows: TGTGCCAGCAGCCTACTAGCGGCCTACAATGAGCAGTTCTTC.

The J gene is TRBJ2-5, the V gene TRBV19, with 8 bases matching TRBD1. The V gene end was trimmed by 3 bases and the J gene end by 5 bases; junction bases not matched to a gene: 8. Germline V CDR1 and CDR2: LNHDA, SQIVND (reference sequence). There are 15 residues in the CDR3. The CDR3 reads CASSIGQGAGETQYF. The CDR3, as DNA: TGTGCCAGTAGTATCGGGCAGGGGGCCGGGGAGACCCAGTACTTC.

The chain uses TRBV6-6 and TRBJ1-1, with D uncertain. V was trimmed by 7 bases and J by 5 bases, leaving 11 bases between them. The CDR3 has 12 amino acids. The germline CDR1 and CDR2 sequences are MNHNY and SVGAGI (reference sequence). Here the CDR3 reads CASTRGGTEAFF. As DNA, the CDR3 is TGTGCCAGCACCCGAGGCGGGACTGAAGCTTTCTTT.

This chain joins TRBV7-3 and TRBJ2-1; 8 nucleotides line up with TRBD1. Unmatched junction bases numbered 7, after V lost 5 bases and J lost 4 bases. Germline CDR1 SGHTA, CDR2 FQGTGA. This CDR3 comprises 15 residues. In DNA form, the CDR3 reads TGTGCCAGCAGCCCCCAGGGGGCTCTGTACAATGAGCAGTTCTTC. Its translation: CASSPQGALYNEQFF. Drawing the rest from reference TRBV7-3 and TRBJ2-1, the complete variable domain is GAGVSQTPSNKVTEKGKYVELRCDPISGHTALYWYRQSLGQGPEFLIYFQGTGAADDSGLPNDRFFAVRPEGSVSTLKIQRTERGDSAVYLCASSPQGALYNEQFFGPGTRLTVL.

This clone was found many times. The V gene is TRBV4-1, the J gene TRBJ1-3, with a possible D match to TRBD1 (5 bases). Trimming left V 3 bases short and J 0 bases short, with 15 bases between. Germline values: CDR1 MGHRA, CDR2 YSYEKL. The CDR3 consists of 17 residues. The CDR3 here is CASSHFLRQNSGNTIYF. CDR3 coding DNA: TGCGCCAGCAGCCACTTCCTGCGACAGAACTCTGGAAACACCATATATTTT.

The chain joins TRBV5-1 to TRBJ1-2; the match to TRBD1 covers 7 bases. The CDR3 runs to 14 residues. V lost 7 bases and J lost 6; bases outside the gene matches: 12. CDR1 SGHRS and CDR2 YFSETQ come from the germline V gene. The CDR3 loop reads CASSLLQGNHGYTF. Here the CDR3 DNA reads TGCGCCAGCTCCCTTTTACAGGGGAACCATGGCTACACCTTC.